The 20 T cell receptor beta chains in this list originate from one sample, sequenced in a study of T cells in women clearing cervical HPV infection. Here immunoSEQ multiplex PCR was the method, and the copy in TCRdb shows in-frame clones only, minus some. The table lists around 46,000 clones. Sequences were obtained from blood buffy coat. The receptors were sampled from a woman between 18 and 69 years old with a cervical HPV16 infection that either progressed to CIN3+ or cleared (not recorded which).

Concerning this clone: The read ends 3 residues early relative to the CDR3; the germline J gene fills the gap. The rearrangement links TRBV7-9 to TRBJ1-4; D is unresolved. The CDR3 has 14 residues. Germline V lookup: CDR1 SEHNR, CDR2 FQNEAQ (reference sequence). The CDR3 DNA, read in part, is TGTGCCAGCAGCCCCGGAGGACTTAATTCACCA. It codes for CASSPGGLNSP. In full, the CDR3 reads CASSPGGLNSPLFF.

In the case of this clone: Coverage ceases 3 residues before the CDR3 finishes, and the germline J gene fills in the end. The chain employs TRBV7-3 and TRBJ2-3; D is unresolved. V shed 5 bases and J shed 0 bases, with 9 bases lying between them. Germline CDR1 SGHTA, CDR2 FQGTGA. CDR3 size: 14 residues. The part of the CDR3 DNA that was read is TGTGCCAGCAGCCCTTACACCAGCACAGATACG. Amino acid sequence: CASSPYTSTDT. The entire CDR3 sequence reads CASSPYTSTDTQYF.

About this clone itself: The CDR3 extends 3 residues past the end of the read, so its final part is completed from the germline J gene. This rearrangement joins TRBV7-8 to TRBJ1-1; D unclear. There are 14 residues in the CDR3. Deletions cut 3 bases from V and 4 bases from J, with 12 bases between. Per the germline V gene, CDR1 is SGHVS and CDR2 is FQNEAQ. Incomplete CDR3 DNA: TGTGCCAGCAGCTTGTCGACCCGGGGCACTGAA. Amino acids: CASSLSTRGTE. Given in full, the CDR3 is CASSLSTRGTEAFF.

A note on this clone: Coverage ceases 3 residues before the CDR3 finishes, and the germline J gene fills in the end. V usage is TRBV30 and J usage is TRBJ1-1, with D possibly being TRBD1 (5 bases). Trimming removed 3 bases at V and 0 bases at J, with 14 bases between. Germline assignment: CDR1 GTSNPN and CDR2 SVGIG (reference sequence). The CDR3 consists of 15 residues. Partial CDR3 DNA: TGTGCCTGGAGACCAACCCCGGGGGTGAACACTGAA. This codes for CAWRPTPGVNTE. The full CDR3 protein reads CAWRPTPGVNTEAFF.

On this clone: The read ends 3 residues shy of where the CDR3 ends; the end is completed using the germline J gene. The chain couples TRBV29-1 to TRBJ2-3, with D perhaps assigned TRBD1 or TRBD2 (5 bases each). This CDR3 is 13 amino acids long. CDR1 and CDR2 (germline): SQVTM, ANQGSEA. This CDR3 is CSVEEDKQETQYF. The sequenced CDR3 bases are TGCAGCGTGGAGGAGGACAAACAAGAGACG.

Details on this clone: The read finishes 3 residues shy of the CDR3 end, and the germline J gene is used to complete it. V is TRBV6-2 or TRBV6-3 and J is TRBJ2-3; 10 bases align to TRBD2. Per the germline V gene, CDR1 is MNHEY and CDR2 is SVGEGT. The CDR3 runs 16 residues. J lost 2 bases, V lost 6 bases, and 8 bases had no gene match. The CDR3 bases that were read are TGTGCCAGCAGCGAACCGGGACTAGCGCTCACAGATACG. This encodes CASSEPGLALTDT. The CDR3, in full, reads CASSEPGLALTDTQYF.

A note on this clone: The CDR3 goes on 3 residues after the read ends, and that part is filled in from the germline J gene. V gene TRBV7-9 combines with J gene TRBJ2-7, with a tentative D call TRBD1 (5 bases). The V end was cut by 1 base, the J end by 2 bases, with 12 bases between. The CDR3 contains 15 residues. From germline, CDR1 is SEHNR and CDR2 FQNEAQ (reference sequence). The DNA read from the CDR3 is TGTGCCAGCAGCTTAGTCCCAGGGCCAACCTACGAG. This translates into CASSLVPGPTYE. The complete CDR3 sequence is CASSLVPGPTYEQYF.

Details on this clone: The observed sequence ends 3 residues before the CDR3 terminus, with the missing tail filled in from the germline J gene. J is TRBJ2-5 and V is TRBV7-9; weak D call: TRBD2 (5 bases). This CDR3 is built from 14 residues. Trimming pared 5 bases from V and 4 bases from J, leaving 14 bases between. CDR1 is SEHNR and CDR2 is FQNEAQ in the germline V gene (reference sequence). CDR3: CASSLPLVGETQYF. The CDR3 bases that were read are TGTGCCAGCAGCCTCCCACTAGTGGGAGAGACC. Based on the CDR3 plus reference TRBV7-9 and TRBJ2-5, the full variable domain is DTGVSQNPRHKITKRGQNVTFRCDPISEHNRLYWYRQTLGQGPEFLTYFQNEAQLEKSRLLSDRFSAERPKGSFSTLEIQRTEQGDSAMYLCASSLPLVGETQYFGPGTRLLVL.

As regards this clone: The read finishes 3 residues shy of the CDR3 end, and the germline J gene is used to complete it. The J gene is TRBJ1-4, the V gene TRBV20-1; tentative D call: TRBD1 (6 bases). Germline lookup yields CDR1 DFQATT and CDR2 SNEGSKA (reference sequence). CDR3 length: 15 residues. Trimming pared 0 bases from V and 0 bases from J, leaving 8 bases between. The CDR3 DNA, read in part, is TGCAGTGCTAGAGACGAGGGGGCAACTAATGAAAAA. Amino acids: CSARDEGATNEK. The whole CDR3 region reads CSARDEGATNEKLFF.

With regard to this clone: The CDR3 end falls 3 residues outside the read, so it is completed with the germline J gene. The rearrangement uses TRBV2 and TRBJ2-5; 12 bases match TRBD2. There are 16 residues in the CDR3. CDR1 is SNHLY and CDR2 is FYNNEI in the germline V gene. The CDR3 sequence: CASSMILAGGGDTQYF. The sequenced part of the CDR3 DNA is TGTGCCAGCAGTATGATACTAGCGGGGGGTGGAGATACC.

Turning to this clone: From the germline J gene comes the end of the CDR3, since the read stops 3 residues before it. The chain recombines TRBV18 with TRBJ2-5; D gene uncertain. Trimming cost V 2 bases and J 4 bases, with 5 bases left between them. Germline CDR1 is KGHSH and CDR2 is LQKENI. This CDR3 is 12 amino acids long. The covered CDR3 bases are TGTGCCAGCTCACCAATGGCAGAGACC. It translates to CASSPMAET. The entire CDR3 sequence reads CASSPMAETQYF. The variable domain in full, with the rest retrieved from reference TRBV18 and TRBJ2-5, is NAGVMQNPRHLVRRRGQEARLRCSPMKGHSHVYWYRQLPEEGLKFMVYLQKENIIDESGMPKERFSAEFPKEGPSILRIQQVVRGDSAAYFCASSPMAETQYFGPGTRLLVL.

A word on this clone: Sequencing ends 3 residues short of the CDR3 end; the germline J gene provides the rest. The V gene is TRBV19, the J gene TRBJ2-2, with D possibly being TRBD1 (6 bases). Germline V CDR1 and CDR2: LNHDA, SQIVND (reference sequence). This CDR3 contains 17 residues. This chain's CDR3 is CASSIDRGTSYNSPLFF. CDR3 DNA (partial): TGTGCCAGTAGTATAGACAGGGGAACCTCCTATAATTCACCG.

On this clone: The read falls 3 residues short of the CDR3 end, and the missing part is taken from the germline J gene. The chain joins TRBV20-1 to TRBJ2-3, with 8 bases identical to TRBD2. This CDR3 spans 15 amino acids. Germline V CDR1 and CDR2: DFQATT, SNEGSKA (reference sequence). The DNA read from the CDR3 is TGCAGTGCTCCCACGCGAGCGGGAGAAGGAGAGACG. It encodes CSAPTRAGEGET. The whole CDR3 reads CSAPTRAGEGETQYF.

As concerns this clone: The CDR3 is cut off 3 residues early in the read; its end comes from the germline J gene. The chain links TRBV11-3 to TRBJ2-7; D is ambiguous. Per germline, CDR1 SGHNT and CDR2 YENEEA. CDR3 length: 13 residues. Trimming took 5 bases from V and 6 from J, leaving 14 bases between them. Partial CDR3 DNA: TGTGCCAGCAGCCCCCGAGCGACCTTCGAG. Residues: CASSPRATFE. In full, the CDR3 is CASSPRATFEQYF.

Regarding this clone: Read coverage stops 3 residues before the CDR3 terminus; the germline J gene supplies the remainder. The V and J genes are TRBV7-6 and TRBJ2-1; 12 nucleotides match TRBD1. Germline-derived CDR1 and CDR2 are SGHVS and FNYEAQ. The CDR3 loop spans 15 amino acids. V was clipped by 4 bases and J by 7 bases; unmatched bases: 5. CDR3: CASSSGQGARNEQFF. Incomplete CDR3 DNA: TGTGCCAGCAGCTCGGGACAGGGGGCGAGGAATGAG.

CDR3 protein: CASSLGTSRYNEQFF. The sequenced CDR3 bases are TGTGCCAGCAGCTTGGGGACTAGCCGCTACAATGAG. The chain employs TRBV7-3 and TRBJ2-1; 9 nucleotides match TRBD2. The read halts 3 residues ahead of the CDR3 end, with the missing end drawn from the germline J gene. With 3 bases clipped from V and 3 bases from J, the junction kept 3 bases outside the gene matches. This CDR3 spans 15 amino acids. The germline CDR1 and CDR2 sequences are SGHTA and FQGTGA.

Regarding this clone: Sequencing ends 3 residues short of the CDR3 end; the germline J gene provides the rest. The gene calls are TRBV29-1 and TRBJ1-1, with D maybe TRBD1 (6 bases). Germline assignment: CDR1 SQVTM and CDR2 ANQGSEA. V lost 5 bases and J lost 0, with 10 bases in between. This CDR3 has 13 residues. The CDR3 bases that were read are TGCAGCGTTAATGGACAGATGAACACTGAA. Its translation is CSVNGQMNTE. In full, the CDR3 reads CSVNGQMNTEAFF.

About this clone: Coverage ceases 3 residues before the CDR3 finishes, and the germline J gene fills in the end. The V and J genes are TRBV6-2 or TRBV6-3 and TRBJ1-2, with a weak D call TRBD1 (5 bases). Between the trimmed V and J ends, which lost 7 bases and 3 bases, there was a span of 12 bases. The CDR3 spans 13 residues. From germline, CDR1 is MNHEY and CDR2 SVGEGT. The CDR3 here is CASTQRGHYGYTF. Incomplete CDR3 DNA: TGTGCCAGCACCCAGCGGGGACACTATGGC.

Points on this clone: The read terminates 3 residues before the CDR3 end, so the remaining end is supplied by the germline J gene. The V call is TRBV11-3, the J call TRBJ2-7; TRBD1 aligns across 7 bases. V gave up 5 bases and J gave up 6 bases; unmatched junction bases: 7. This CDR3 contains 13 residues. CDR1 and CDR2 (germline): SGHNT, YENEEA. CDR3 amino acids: CASSPTGPGEQYF. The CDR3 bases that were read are TGTGCCAGCAGCCCGACAGGGCCGGGCGAG. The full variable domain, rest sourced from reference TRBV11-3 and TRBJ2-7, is EAGVVQSPRYKIIEKKQPVAFWCNPISGHNTLYWYLQNLGQGPELLIRYENEEAVDDSQLPKDRFSAERLKGVDSTLKIQPAELGDSAVYLCASSPTGPGEQYFGPGTRLTVT.

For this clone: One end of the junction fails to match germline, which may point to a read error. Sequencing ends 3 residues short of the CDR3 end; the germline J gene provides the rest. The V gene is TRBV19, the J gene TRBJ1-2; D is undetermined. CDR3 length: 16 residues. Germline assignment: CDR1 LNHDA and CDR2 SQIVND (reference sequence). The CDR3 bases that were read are TGTGCCAGTAGCACATGGGCTAGCGGGAGTTTCTATGAC. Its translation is CASSTWASGSFYD. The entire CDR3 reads CASSTWASGSFYDYTF.